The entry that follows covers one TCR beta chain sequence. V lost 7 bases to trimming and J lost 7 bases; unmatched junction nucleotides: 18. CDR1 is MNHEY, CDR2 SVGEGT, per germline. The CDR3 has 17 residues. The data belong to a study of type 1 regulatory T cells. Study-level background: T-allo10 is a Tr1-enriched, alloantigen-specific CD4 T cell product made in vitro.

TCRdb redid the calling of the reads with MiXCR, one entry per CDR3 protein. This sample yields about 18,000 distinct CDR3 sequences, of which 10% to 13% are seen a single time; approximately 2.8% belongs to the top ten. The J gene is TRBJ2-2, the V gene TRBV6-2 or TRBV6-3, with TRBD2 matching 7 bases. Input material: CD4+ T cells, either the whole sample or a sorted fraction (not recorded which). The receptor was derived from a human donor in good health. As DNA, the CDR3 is TGTGCCAGCACCAGTCTAGCGGAGGTGGCCAGTGGCGGGGAGCTGTTTTTT. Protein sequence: CASTSLAEVASGGELFF.